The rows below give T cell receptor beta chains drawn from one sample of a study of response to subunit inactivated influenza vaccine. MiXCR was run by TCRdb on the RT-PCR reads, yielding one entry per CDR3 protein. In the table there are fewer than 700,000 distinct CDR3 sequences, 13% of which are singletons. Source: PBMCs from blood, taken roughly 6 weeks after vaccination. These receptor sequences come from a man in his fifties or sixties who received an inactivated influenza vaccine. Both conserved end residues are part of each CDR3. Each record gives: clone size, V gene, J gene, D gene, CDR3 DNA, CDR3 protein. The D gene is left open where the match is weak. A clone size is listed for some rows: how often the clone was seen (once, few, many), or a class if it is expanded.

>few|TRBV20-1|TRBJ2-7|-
TGCAGTGCTAGAGATCGGGGGTCCTGGGTCCCCACCTACGAGCAGTACTTC
CSARDRGSWVPTYEQYF
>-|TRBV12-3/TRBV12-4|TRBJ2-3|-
TGTGCCAGCACCCTAGGTCAGGGGACAGATACGCAGTATTTT
CASTLGQGTDTQYF
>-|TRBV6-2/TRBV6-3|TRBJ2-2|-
TGTGCCAGCAGTTACGAAAGGGACACCGGGGAGCTGTTTTTT
CASSYERDTGELFF
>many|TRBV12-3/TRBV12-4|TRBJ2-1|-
TGTGCCAGCAGTCCCCGGAGCTCCTACAATGAGCAGTTCTTC
CASSPRSSYNEQFF
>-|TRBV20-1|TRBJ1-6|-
TGCAGTGCTAGTTCCGGGTCCTATAATTTACCCCTCCACTTT
CSASSGSYNLPLHF
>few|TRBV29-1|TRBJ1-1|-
TGCAGCGTGGCGCAGGGTACGAGGGACACTGAAGCTTTCTTT
CSVAQGTRDTEAFF
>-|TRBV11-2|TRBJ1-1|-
TGTGCCATTGGAAGACGGGGGCGAAAGGGTCCTGAAGCTTTCTTT
CAIGRRGRKGPEAFF
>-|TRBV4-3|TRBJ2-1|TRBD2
TGCGCCAGCAGCTCAGTAGCGGGGATGTACAATGAGCAGTTCTTC
CASSSVAGMYNEQFF
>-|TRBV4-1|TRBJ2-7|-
TGCGCCAGCAGCCTACAGGGCTTACCCTCCTACGAGCAGTACTTC
CASSLQGLPSYEQYF
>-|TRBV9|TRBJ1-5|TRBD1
TGTGCCAGCAGCGTAGGGGGACAGGGGTTTCAGCCCCAGCATTTT
CASSVGGQGFQPQHF
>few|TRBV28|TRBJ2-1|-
TGTGCCAGCAGTTTAGGTGGTCAGACCTACAATGAGCAGTTCTTC
CASSLGGQTYNEQFF